This T cell receptor (beta chain) was sequenced for a study of T cell responses to AZD1222 COVID-19 vaccine. Findings and caveats of the study: None of the repertoires were sampled until the peak T cell response had passed. CD4 TCRs associated with vaccination spanned spike, dominating at 160-218 and 743-854. In the spike-specific TCR repertoire, nearly half reportedly target unmutated variant regions. Clonal diversity may have been underestimated, and the donors were mostly white British, with more females than males.

Method: immunoSEQ multiplex PCR; TCRdb's copy keeps in-frame clones and lacks some. The sample carries tens of thousands of clones, 90% recorded once. Germline V gives CDR1 LGHDT, CDR2 YNNKEL (reference sequence). The CDR3 contains 13 residues. The V gene lost 0 bases and the J gene lost 6 bases, with 6 bases spanning the gap. A note on this clone: Its antigen remains unidentified.

The material sequenced was peripheral blood, taken on day 0 of AZD1222 vaccination. The chain has TRBV3-1 (or the pseudogene TRBV3-2) and TRBJ1-5, with D possibly TRBD1 on 5 matching bases. This sequence was found in an adult in good health. The CDR3 region is CASSQDGGQPQHF. CDR3 coding DNA: TGTGCCAGCAGCCAAGATGGGGGTCAGCCCCAGCATTTT.